Below are 20 T cell receptor beta chains sequenced from a single sample in a study of T-cell reconstitution after alpha-beta-depleted transplantation in children (dated by TCRdb to about 2016). Receptor libraries were prepared by PCR. For sequencing, an Illumina HiSeq 2500 was employed. TCR libraries were prepared with molecular barcoding, using unique molecular identifiers to normalize TCRbeta repertoire quantification. TCRdb reprocessed the public reads (quality trimming at Q25 with fastp, clone calling with MiXCR) and kept in-frame beta chains. CDR3 protein sequences are deduplicated, and each keeps its most common genes and DNA. The sample table shows tens of thousands of distinct CDR3 sequences, and under 6.5% are seen once. The ten top clones hold 30% of the sample. The label giving this sample's time point can be read as: day 60 (about 2 months) after transplantation. The treatment or condition label for this specimen denotes: allogeneic hematopoietic cell transplantation with graft depleted of TCRalphabeta T cells and CD19 B cells.

The sequencing used PBMCs, mostly from graft donor cells, collected 60 days after TCRalphabeta/CD19-depleted stem cell transplant. The source is a female patient aged 2-15 years who had a stem cell transplant for aplastic anemia, so the T cells may come from the graft donor.

Remarks on this clonotype: This could be a read error, since a much larger clone is one nucleotide away. The gene calls are TRBV28 and TRBJ2-7; a weak D match, TRBD1 (6 bases). Germline V CDR1 and CDR2: MDHEN, SYDVKM. The CDR3 loop spans 15 amino acids. The DNA of the CDR3 is TGTGCCAGCGGTGGAAGGGGGTCGGTTATCTACGACCAGTACTTC. Encoded protein: CASGGRGSVIYDQYF.

This clonotype was seen repeatedly, ten times or more. J is TRBJ2-6 and V is TRBV5-1; tentative D call: TRBD1 (5 bases). The CDR3 spans 18 residues. From germline, CDR1 is SGHRS and CDR2 YFSETQ. V lost 4 bases and J 0 bases, leaving 17 bases between the germline ends. Written as DNA, the CDR3 is TGCGCCAGCAGCGATGTGAGACAGTTATTCTCTGGGGCCAACGTCCTGACTTTC. Its protein product is CASSDVRQLFSGANVLTF.

This clonotype was seen ten or more times. This chain connects TRBV12-3 or TRBV12-4 to TRBJ1-4; D is undetermined. The CDR3 is 14 amino acids. Trimming took 3 bases from V and 15 from J, leaving 20 bases between them. Here the CDR3 DNA reads TGTGCCAGCAGTTTTGGCCTGAGAAATGAGAGGTTGTTTTTT. Its translation is CASSFGLRNERLFF.

This clonotype was observed at least ten times. The chain has TRBV3-1 and TRBJ2-1, with 10 nucleotides matching TRBD2. From germline, CDR1 is LGHDT and CDR2 YNNKEL (reference sequence). The CDR3 runs 14 residues. J was trimmed by 9 bases and V by 2 bases; bases with no gene match: 4. The CDR3 sequence is CASSQFSSGSEQFF. The CDR3 bases are TGTGCCAGCAGCCAATTCTCTAGCGGGAGTGAGCAGTTCTTC.

J is TRBJ2-1 and V is TRBV20-1; 10 nucleotides line up with TRBD2. V trimming: 1 base; J trimming: 0 bases; junction bases outside the gene matches: 9. Germline CDR1 is DFQATT and CDR2 is SNEGSKA (reference sequence). The CDR3 has 18 residues. CDR3 loop: CSARGAKGTSASYNEQFF. The CDR3 nucleotides are TGCAGTGCTAGAGGGGCGAAAGGGACTAGCGCCTCCTACAATGAGCAGTTCTTC.

This clonotype has a count of ten or more. The chain combines TRBV7-8 with TRBJ2-1, with D possibly being TRBD1 (6 bases). V lost 2 bases and J 3 bases, leaving 17 bases between the germline ends. The germline V gene encodes CDR1 SGHVS and CDR2 FQNEAQ. The CDR3 has 17 amino acids. As DNA, the CDR3 is TGTGCCAGCAGCTTAAGACCGGGACACCCTTACTACAATGAGCAGTTCTTC. This translates into CASSLRPGHPYYNEQFF. Combining the CDR3 with reference TRBV7-8 and TRBJ2-1 gives the whole variable domain GAGVSQSPRYKVAKRGQDVALRCDPISGHVSLFWYQQALGQGPEFLTYFQNEAQLDKSGLPSDRFFAERPEGSVSTLKIQRTQQEDSAVYLCASSLRPGHPYYNEQFFGPGTRLTVL.

This clonotype showed up many times. V usage is TRBV7-3 and J usage is TRBJ2-7; 8 bases align to TRBD1. CDR3 size: 14 residues. Losses at the gene ends were 5 bases for V and 4 bases for J; bases not matched to a gene: 7. CDR1 is SGHTA and CDR2 is FQGTGA in the germline V gene. This CDR3 reads CASSRDRGDYEQYF. The CDR3 DNA reads as TGTGCCAGCAGCCGCGACAGGGGCGATTACGAGCAGTACTTC.

The table lists this clonotype with many counts. The CDR3 region is CASSLYTYEQYF. The CDR3 nucleotides are TGTGCCAGCAGTTTATACACCTACGAGCAGTACTTC. The chain uses TRBV12-3 or TRBV12-4 and TRBJ2-7; no clear D gene. The V end was cut by 2 bases, the J end by 2 bases, with 4 bases between. This CDR3 contains 12 residues.

The chain has TRBV30 and TRBJ2-2; 8 nucleotides agree with TRBD1. Germline loops: CDR1 GTSNPN, CDR2 SVGIG (reference sequence). V lost 5 bases, J lost 4 bases, and 9 bases stayed unmatched. This CDR3 has 15 residues. The CDR3 DNA reads as TGTGCCTGGCTGCGAGACAGGGGAAGCACCGGGGAGCTGTTTTTT. Translation gives CAWLRDRGSTGELFF.

This clonotype appeared many times. The chain is built from TRBV5-1 and TRBJ2-1, with TRBD2 identical over 10 bases. After removal of 0 bases from V and 5 bases from J, the junction contained 5 bases not matched to a gene. The CDR3 has 16 residues. CDR1 and CDR2 (germline): SGHRS, YFSETQ. CDR3: CASSLERGGNNNEQFF. In DNA, the CDR3 is TGCGCCAGCAGCTTGGAGCGGGGGGGCAACAACAATGAGCAGTTCTTC.

Ten or more counts support this clonotype. V usage is TRBV12-3 or TRBV12-4 and J usage is TRBJ1-2; D is possibly TRBD1 (5 bases). V was pared by 0 bases and J by 4 bases, with 12 bases between. CDR3 length: 15 residues. The CDR3 is CASSLAGRQTYGYTF. CDR3 coding DNA: TGTGCCAGCAGTTTAGCGGGAAGACAGACCTATGGCTACACCTTC.

This clonotype was observed at least ten times. CDR3 region: CSARGRLAENEQFF. In nucleotides, the CDR3 is TGCAGTGCTAGAGGAAGATTGGCCGAGAATGAGCAGTTCTTC. The chain recombines TRBV20-1 with TRBJ2-1; D is uncertain. Germline CDR1 DFQATT, CDR2 SNEGSKA (reference sequence). Between the trimmed V and J ends, which lost 1 base and 7 bases, there was a span of 14 bases. The CDR3 runs 14 residues.

DNA of the CDR3: TGTGCCAGCAGCTTGACTAGACTAGCGGGCCCGGACGGGGAGCTGTTTTTT. Its translation: CASSLTRLAGPDGELFF. This chain connects TRBV5-4 to TRBJ2-2, with 10 bases identical to TRBD2. The CDR3 is 17 amino acids. V was clipped by 1 base and J by 7 bases; unmatched bases: 10. Germline CDR1 and CDR2: SGHNT and YYREEE (reference sequence).

This clonotype occurred a few times. The rearrangement uses TRBV5-4 and TRBJ2-2; D ambiguous. Looked up from germline, CDR1 is SGHNT and CDR2 is YYREEE (reference sequence). Trimming left V 5 bases short and J 1 base short, with 24 bases between. This CDR3 has 19 residues. The CDR3 DNA reads TGTGCCAGCAGTCCGTTACATCTTACTCCCTTGGGGAACACCGGGGAGCTGTTTTTT. Encoded protein: CASSPLHLTPLGNTGELFF.

This clonotype was seen many times. The chain is built from TRBV2 and TRBJ2-6; 7 nucleotides line up with TRBD1. V gave up 7 bases and J gave up 0 bases; unmatched junction bases: 9. This CDR3 comprises 17 residues. Per germline, CDR1 SNHLY and CDR2 FYNNEI. The CDR3 nucleotides are TGTGCCAGCACAGTCGGGACAGTTCACTCTGGGGCCAACGTCCTGACTTTC. Encoded protein: CASTVGTVHSGANVLTF.

This clonotype occurred many times. The chain recombines TRBV20-1 with TRBJ2-3, with D unresolved. Germline V gene lookup returns CDR1 DFQATT and CDR2 SNEGSKA (reference sequence). The V and J ends lost 6 bases and 5 bases respectively, with 24 bases between them. This CDR3 is built from 16 residues. This CDR3 reads CSATRLGDTLLDTQYF. In DNA form, the CDR3 reads TGCAGTGCCACGCGCCTAGGCGATACCTTATTAGATACGCAGTATTTT.

This clonotype has just a few counts. The rearrangement joins TRBV29-1 to TRBJ1-5; a possible D gene is TRBD1 (5 bases). The CDR3 has 15 residues. Germline CDR1 reads SQVTM; CDR2 reads ANQGSEA. Between the trimmed V and J ends, which lost 4 bases and 4 bases, there was a span of 17 bases. For the CDR3, the DNA is TGCAGCGTTGCCGGTGGGGCGGGGGGGAATCAGCCCCAGCATTTT. This translates into CSVAGGAGGNQPQHF.

This clonotype showed up many times. The chain has TRBV18 and TRBJ2-7; the D gene is possibly TRBD2 (6 bases). V lost 2 bases and J lost 6, with 17 bases in between. The CDR3 runs 15 residues. Germline CDR1 KGHSH, CDR2 LQKENI. For the CDR3, the DNA is TGTGCCAGCTCACCAGGGCGGGGAAGGGAGCTCGAGCAGTACTTC. Translating gives CASSPGRGRELEQYF.

This chain links TRBV20-1 with TRBJ2-1; D call uncertain. V was clipped by 0 bases and J by 0 bases, with 9 bases between them. Per germline, CDR1 DFQATT and CDR2 SNEGSKA (reference sequence). This CDR3 comprises 15 residues. CDR3 loop: CSARDGVSSYNEQFF. The CDR3 DNA sequence: TGCAGTGCTAGAGACGGCGTGAGCTCCTACAATGAGCAGTTCTTC.

This clonotype was recorded a few times. In this CDR3 the conserved last residue, phenylalanine or tryptophan, is missing, so a read error is likely. This chain joins TRBV24-1 and TRBJ2-7; 10 nucleotides match TRBD1. This CDR3 is built from 13 residues. Germline CDR1 and CDR2: KGHDR and SFDVKD. CDR3 amino acids: CTTRPGQGPEQYL. Here the CDR3 DNA reads TGTACCACCAGGCCGGGACAGGGGCCCGAGCAGTACCTC.